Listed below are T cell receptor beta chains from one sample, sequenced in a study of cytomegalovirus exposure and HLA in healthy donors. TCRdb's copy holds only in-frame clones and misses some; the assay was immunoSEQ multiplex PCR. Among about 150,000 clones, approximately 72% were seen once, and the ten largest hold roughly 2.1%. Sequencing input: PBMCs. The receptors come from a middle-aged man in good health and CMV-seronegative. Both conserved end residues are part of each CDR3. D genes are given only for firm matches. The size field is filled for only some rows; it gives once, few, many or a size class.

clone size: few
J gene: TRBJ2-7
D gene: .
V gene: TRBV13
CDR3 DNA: TGTGCCAGCAGCCCCCAGGACAGCTACGAGCAGTACTTC
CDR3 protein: CASSPQDSYEQYF

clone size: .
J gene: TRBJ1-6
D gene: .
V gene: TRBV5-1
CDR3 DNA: TGCGCCAGCAGCCCCCAACGGGGTTCCTATAATTCACCCCTCCACTTT
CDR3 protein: CASSPQRGSYNSPLHF

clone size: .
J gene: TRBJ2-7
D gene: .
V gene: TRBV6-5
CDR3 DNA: TGTGCCAGCAGTTACTCCGCCAGGGTCTCCTACGAGCAGTACTTC
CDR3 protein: CASSYSARVSYEQYF

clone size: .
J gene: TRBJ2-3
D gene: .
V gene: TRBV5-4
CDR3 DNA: TGTGCCAGCAGCTTGTGGGGGGATAGCACAGATACGCAGTATTTT
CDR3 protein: CASSLWGDSTDTQYF

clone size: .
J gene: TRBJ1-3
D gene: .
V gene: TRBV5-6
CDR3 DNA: TGTGCCAGCAGCTTGGCAAGCTACTCTGGAAACACCATATATTTT
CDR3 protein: CASSLASYSGNTIYF

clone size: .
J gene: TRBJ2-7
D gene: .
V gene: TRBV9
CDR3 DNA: TGTGCCAGCAGCGTAGCTACGGAGACCTACGAGCAGTACTTC
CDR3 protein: CASSVATETYEQYF

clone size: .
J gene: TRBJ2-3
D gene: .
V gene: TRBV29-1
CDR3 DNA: TGCAGCGTTGATAGCCGGGTGATAGATACGCAGTATTTT
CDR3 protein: CSVDSRVIDTQYF

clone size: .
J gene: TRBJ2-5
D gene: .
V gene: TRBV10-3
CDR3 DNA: TGTGCCATCAGCCGACTAGGGATGTACCAAGAGACCCAGTACTTC
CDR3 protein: CAISRLGMYQETQYF

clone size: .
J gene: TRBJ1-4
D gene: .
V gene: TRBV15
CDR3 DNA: TGTGCTGTCGGGGGGCTCATTAATGAAAAACTGTTTTTT
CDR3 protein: CAVGGLINEKLFF

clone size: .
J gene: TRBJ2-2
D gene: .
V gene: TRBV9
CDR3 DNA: TGTGCCAGCAGCGTCCCCGGCACCGGGGAGCTGTTTTTT
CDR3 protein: CASSVPGTGELFF

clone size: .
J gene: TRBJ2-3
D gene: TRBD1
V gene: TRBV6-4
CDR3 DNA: TGTGCCAGCAGTGAGGGTCAGGGGGCAGATACGCAGTATTTT
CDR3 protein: CASSEGQGADTQYF